This TCR beta chain was sequenced in a study of blood T cell repertoires in COVID-19. Sequencing was performed with immunoSEQ multiplex PCR; in TCRdb, only in-frame clones are kept and a portion is missing. Among some 200,000 clones, around 89% were seen once, and the ten largest hold about 3.5%. CDR3 length: 15 residues. V dropped 4 bases and J dropped 1; count of bases not matched to a gene: 5. Germline loops: CDR1 MDHEN, CDR2 SYDVKM. Material for sequencing was PBMCs or T cells enriched from blood (not recorded which). The chain uses TRBV28 and TRBJ2-5; 8 bases line up with TRBD2. This TCR was recovered from a woman between 18 and 30 years old in a cohort exposed to, infected with or recovered from COVID-19 (not recorded which). CDR3 in amino acids: CASSSSAGGQETQYF. CDR3 coding DNA: TGTGCCAGCAGTTCATCGGCGGGGGGCCAAGAGACCCAGTACTTC.